Each of the 5 T cell receptor beta chains below was sequenced from the same sample in a study of shared clonotypes between healthy human individuals. The naive CD8 population came from CD45RO-negative cells selected for CCR7, without terminally differentiated effector memory CD45RA+ cells. Some clones are missing from TCRdb's copy, which holds only in-frame ones; the method was immunoSEQ multiplex PCR. Here the sample spans around 2.1 million clones, roughly 91% being singletons. The sequencing sample was made of naive CD8+ T cells from PBMCs. The receptors here all came from a man between 18 and 35 years old in good health. Some clones in this sample may be carry-over from other donors' samples.

Remarks on this clone: Other nucleotide sequences in the sample specify the same CDR3. The gene calls are TRBV27 and TRBJ2-5; D is undetermined. The ends were cut back, 5 bases at V and 0 bases at J, with 7 bases in the middle. CDR3 length: 13 residues. Looked up from germline, CDR1 is MNHEY and CDR2 is SMNVEV (reference sequence). The CDR3 loop is CASSSPYQETQYF. CDR3 bases: TGTGCCAGCAGTAGCCCGTACCAAGAGACCCAGTACTTC.

The chain carries TRBV28 and TRBJ1-5; no clear D. Per the germline V gene, CDR1 is MDHEN and CDR2 is SYDVKM. V was trimmed by 3 bases and J by 0 bases, leaving 9 bases between them. The CDR3 loop spans 15 amino acids. CDR3 protein: CASSLSQYSNQPQHF. Written as DNA, the CDR3 is TGTGCCAGCAGTTTGTCACAGTATAGCAATCAGCCCCAGCATTTT.

The CDR3 coding sequence is TGTGCCAGCAGCTCTGACTGGGGGGTCAGGTCCTACGAGCAGTACTTC. Encoded protein: CASSSDWGVRSYEQYF. This chain links TRBV5-5 with TRBJ2-7, with D maybe TRBD2 (6 bases). Germline V gives CDR1 SGHKS, CDR2 YYEKEE (reference sequence). Trimming pared 3 bases from V and 1 base from J, leaving 17 bases between. This CDR3 is built from 16 residues.

The chain joins TRBV19 to TRBJ1-5; 7 bases are shared with TRBD1. Germline lookup yields CDR1 LNHDA and CDR2 SQIVND (reference sequence). With 4 bases clipped from V and 4 bases from J, the junction kept 4 bases outside the gene matches. The CDR3 loop spans 14 amino acids. The DNA of the CDR3 is TGTGCCAGTAGTAAGTGGGACAGTAATCAGCCCCAGCATTTT. This translates into CASSKWDSNQPQHF.

The rearrangement uses TRBV5-4 and TRBJ1-2, with D possibly being TRBD1 (6 bases). Trimming removed 0 bases at V and 4 bases at J, with 16 bases between. CDR1 and CDR2 (germline): SGHNT, YYREEE (reference sequence). This CDR3 has 16 amino acids. The DNA for the CDR3 is TGTGCCAGCAGCTTGGGAGGGGACACCCTCCGCTATGGCTACACCTTC. This sequence encodes CASSLGGDTLRYGYTF.